Listed below are T cell receptor beta chains from one sample, sequenced in a study of T cell repertoires in cytomegalovirus infection. TCRdb passed the reads through MiXCR, listing each CDR3 protein once. Among about 310,000 distinct CDR3 sequences listed, roughly 9.3% were seen once. The sequencing sample was made of PBMCs. The receptors derive from a human donor in good health (CMV status not recorded). Some clones in this sample may be carry-over from other donors' samples. Each CDR3 is given with its conserved first and last residue. A D gene is named only where the DNA matches it firmly. Size is stated for part of the rows, as once, few or many counts, or as a class when the clone is expanded.

j_gene: TRBJ2-5; abundance: many; v_gene: TRBV12-3/TRBV12-4; d_gene: NA; CDR3nt: TGTGCCAGCAGTTTAGGCGGCGGGGACCAAGAGACCCAGTACTTC; CDR3aa: CASSLGGGDQETQYF
j_gene: TRBJ2-1; abundance: NA; v_gene: TRBV5-1; d_gene: TRBD2; CDR3nt: TGCGCCAGCAGCTTGACTCACGGGACTAGCGGGGGGGCCGAGTTCTTC; CDR3aa: CASSLTHGTSGGAEFF
j_gene: TRBJ2-1; abundance: many; v_gene: TRBV2; d_gene: TRBD1; CDR3nt: TGTGCCAGCAGGGGGGACAGGGTTTTCTTC; CDR3aa: CASRGDRVFF
j_gene: TRBJ2-6; abundance: medium-sized; v_gene: TRBV7-2; d_gene: NA; CDR3nt: TGTGCCAGCAGCCCCCCTGGGGCCAACGTCCTGACTTTC; CDR3aa: CASSPPGANVLTF
j_gene: TRBJ2-3; abundance: NA; v_gene: TRBV5-1; d_gene: NA; CDR3nt: TGCGCCAGCACCATACGTGGGGGCTGGGATACGCAGTATTTT; CDR3aa: CASTIRGGWDTQYF
j_gene: TRBJ1-5; abundance: many; v_gene: TRBV28; d_gene: NA; CDR3nt: TGTGCCAGCGCTCAAGGGGGTACTGGCAATCAGCCCCAGCATTTT; CDR3aa: CASAQGGTGNQPQHF
j_gene: TRBJ2-5; abundance: few; v_gene: TRBV28; d_gene: NA; CDR3nt: TGTGCCAGCAGTTTCGGTCCGCAGACACAAGAGACCCAGTACTTC; CDR3aa: CASSFGPQTQETQYF
j_gene: TRBJ2-3; abundance: many; v_gene: TRBV3-1; d_gene: NA; CDR3nt: TGTGCCAGCAGCCAAGTGGGGCGCCGCATTAACACTAGCACAGATACGCAGTATTTT; CDR3aa: CASSQVGRRINTSTDTQYF
j_gene: TRBJ1-5; abundance: NA; v_gene: TRBV12-3/TRBV12-4; d_gene: TRBD1; CDR3nt: TGTGCCAGCAGCCAGCCCTCGACAGGGAAGGGCACTCAGCCCCAGCATTTT; CDR3aa: CASSQPSTGKGTQPQHF
j_gene: TRBJ1-4; abundance: NA; v_gene: TRBV5-1; d_gene: NA; CDR3nt: TGCGCCAGCAGCCTATCCGCGACCGGTAAAAATGAAAAACTGTTTTTT; CDR3aa: CASSLSATGKNEKLFF
j_gene: TRBJ1-1; abundance: NA; v_gene: TRBV10-2; d_gene: NA; CDR3nt: TGCGCCAGCAGTGAGTCGATAACCGGGCTAGGACATAACACTGAAGCTTTCTTT; CDR3aa: CASSESITGLGHNTEAFF
j_gene: TRBJ1-2; abundance: NA; v_gene: TRBV20-1; d_gene: TRBD1; CDR3nt: TGCAGTGCGGGCCTTGGGACAGGGGGGTATGGCTACACCTTC; CDR3aa: CSAGLGTGGYGYTF
j_gene: TRBJ2-5; abundance: few; v_gene: TRBV19; d_gene: TRBD1; CDR3nt: TGTGCCAGTAGTCCGATTCGGGACAGGGGACGAGAGACCCAGTACTTC; CDR3aa: CASSPIRDRGRETQYF
j_gene: TRBJ2-1; abundance: many; v_gene: TRBV7-9; d_gene: NA; CDR3nt: TGTGCCAGCAGCCCTGGAGGGGGAGGAAAGGCAAATGAGCAGTTCTTC; CDR3aa: CASSPGGGGKANEQFF
j_gene: TRBJ1-3; abundance: few; v_gene: TRBV18; d_gene: NA; CDR3nt: TGTGCCAGCTCACCAACTGTTTCTTCAAACTCTGGAAACACCATATATTTT; CDR3aa: CASSPTVSSNSGNTIYF
j_gene: TRBJ1-2; abundance: few; v_gene: TRBV20-1; d_gene: TRBD1; CDR3nt: TGCAGCGCCGGGACAGGGGGCTACACCTTC; CDR3aa: CSAGTGGYTF
j_gene: TRBJ2-2; abundance: few; v_gene: TRBV20-1; d_gene: TRBD1; CDR3nt: TGCAGTGCCAGGGGGAACGGGGAGCTGTTTTTT; CDR3aa: CSARGNGELFF
j_gene: TRBJ1-1; abundance: NA; v_gene: TRBV20-1; d_gene: TRBD1; CDR3nt: TGCAGTGCCAAAAAAGGGGGCATGAACACTGAAGCTTTCTTT; CDR3aa: CSAKKGGMNTEAFF
j_gene: TRBJ1-1; abundance: many; v_gene: TRBV11-2; d_gene: NA; CDR3nt: TGTGCCAGCAGCTTAGAGGGACCCATGAACACTGAAGCTTTCTTT; CDR3aa: CASSLEGPMNTEAFF
j_gene: TRBJ2-7; abundance: many; v_gene: TRBV10-3; d_gene: NA; CDR3nt: TGTGCCATCAGTGAATCGGCGAGCTACGAGCAGTACTTC; CDR3aa: CAISESASYEQYF